This TCR beta chain is drawn from a study of chemoradiotherapy in HPV16-positive cancers. Overall study context: Two HPV16-positive patients' cells yielded candidate HPV-specific clones and common motifs.

Findings and caveats of the study: The functional HPV-specific definition rests on just a couple of HPV16-positive patients. During treatment, candidate HPV-specific clones and E7-related motifs expanded in tumor.

V was cut by 3 bases and J by 0 bases, with 11 bases left in between. The germline V gene has CDR1 WNHNN and CDR2 SYGVQD (reference sequence). The CDR3 contains 15 residues. Repertoires were generated with immunoSEQ multiplex PCR, while TCRdb's copy carries only in-frame clones and drops some. This table has about 22,000 clones, roughly 66% appearing once. The table lists this clone with a few counts. Its antigen is currently unknown. V gene TRBV10-1 combines with J gene TRBJ1-1; no clear D gene. This sample was obtained from a patient who underwent chemoradiotherapy. The clonotype comes from a human donor with HPV-associated anogenital cancer. The CDR3 coding sequence is TGCGCCAGCAGTGATGTTCGAGGAATGAACACTGAAGCTTTCTTT. Its translation: CASSDVRGMNTEAFF.